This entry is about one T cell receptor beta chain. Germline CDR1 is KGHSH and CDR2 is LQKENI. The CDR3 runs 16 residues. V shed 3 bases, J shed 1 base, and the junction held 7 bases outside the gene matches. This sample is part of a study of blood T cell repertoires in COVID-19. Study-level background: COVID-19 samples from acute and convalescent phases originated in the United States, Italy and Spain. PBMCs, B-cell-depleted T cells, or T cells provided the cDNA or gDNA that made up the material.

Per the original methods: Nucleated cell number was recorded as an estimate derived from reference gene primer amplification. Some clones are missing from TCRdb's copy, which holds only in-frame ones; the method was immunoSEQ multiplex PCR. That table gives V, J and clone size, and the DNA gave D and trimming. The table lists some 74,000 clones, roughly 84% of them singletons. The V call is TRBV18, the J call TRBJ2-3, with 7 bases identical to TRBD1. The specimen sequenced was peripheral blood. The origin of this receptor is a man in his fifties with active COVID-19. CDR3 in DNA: TGTGCCAGCTCACCGAGACAGGGTCGAGGCACAGATACGCAGTATTTT. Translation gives CASSPRQGRGTDTQYF.